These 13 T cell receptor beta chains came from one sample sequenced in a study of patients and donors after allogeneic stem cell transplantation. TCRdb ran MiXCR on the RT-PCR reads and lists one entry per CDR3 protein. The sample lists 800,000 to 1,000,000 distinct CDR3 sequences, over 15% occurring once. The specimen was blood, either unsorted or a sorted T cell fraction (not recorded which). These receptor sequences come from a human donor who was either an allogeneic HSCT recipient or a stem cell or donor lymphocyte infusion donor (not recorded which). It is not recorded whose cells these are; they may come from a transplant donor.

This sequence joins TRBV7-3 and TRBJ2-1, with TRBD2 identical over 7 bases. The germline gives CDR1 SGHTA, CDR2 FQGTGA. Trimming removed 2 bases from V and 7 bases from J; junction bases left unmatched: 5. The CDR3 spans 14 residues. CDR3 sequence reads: CASSLDGGSNEQFF. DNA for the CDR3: TGTGCCAGCAGCTTAGACGGGGGGAGTAATGAGCAGTTCTTC.

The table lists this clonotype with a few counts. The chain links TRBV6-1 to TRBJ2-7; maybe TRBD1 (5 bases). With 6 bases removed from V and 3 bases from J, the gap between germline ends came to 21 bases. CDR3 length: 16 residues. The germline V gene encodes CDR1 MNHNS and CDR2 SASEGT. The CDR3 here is CASSPIPGSKDYEQYF. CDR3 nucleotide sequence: TGTGCCAGCAGCCCTATCCCAGGGTCTAAGGACTACGAGCAGTACTTC.

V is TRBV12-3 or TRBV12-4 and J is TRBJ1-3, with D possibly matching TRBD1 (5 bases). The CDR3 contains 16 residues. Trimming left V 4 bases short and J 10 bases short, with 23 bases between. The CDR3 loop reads CASSYSRDALIRTIYF. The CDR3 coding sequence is TGTGCCAGCAGTTATTCTCGGGACGCTCTTATTCGTACCATATATTTT.

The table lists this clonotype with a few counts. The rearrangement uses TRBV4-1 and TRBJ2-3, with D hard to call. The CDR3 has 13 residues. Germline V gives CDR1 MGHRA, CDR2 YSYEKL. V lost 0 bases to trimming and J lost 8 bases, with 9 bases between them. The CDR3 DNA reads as TGCGCCAGCAGCCAAGATCGGCGAGGTACGCAGTATTTT. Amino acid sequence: CASSQDRRGTQYF.

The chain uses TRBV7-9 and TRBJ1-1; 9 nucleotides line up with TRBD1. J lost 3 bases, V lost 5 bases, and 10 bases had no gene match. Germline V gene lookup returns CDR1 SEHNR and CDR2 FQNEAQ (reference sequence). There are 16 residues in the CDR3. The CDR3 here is CASSPSGTGIYTEAFF. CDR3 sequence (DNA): TGTGCCAGCAGCCCATCCGGGACAGGGATTTACACTGAAGCTTTCTTT. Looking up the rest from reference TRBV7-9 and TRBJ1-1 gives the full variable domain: DTGVSQNPRHKITKRGQNVTFRCDPISEHNRLYWYRQTLGQGPEFLTYFQNEAQLEKSRLLSDRFSAERPKGSFSTLEIQRTEQGDSAMYLCASSPSGTGIYTEAFFGQGTRLTVV.

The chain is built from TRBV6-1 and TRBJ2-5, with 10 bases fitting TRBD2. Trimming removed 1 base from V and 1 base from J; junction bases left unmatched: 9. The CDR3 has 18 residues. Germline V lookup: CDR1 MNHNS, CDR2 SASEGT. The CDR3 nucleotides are TGTGCCAGCAGTGAAGGGGTTATAGCGGGGGGATTCCAAGAGACCCAGTACTTC. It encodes CASSEGVIAGGFQETQYF.

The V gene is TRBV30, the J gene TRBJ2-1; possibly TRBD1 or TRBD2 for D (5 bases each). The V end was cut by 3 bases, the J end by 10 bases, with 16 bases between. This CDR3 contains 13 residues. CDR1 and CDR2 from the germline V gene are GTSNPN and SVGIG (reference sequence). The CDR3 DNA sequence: TGTGCCTGGAGGGGGACCAGTCTGAGCGAGCAGTTCTTC. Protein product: CAWRGTSLSEQFF.

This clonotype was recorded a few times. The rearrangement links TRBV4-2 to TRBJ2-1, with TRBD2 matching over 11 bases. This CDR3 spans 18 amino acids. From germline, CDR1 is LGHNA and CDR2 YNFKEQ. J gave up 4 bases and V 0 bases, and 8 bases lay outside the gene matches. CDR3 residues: CASSQDPLAGGQYNEQFF. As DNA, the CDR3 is TGTGCCAGCAGCCAAGATCCGCTAGCGGGGGGACAATACAATGAGCAGTTCTTC.

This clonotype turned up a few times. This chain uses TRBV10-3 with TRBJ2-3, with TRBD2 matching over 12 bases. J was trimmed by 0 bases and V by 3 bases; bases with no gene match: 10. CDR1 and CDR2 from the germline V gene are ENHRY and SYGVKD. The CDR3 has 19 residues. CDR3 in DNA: TGTGCCATCAGTGACCCCACCGGACTAGCGGGGTCTAGCACAGATACGCAGTATTTT. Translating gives CAISDPTGLAGSSTDTQYF.

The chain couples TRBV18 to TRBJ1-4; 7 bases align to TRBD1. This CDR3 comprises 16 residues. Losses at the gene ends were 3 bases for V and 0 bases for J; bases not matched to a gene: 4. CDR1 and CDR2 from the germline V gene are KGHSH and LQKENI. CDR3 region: CASSPTGSSTNEKLFF. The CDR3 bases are TGTGCCAGCTCACCGACAGGGAGTTCAACTAATGAAAAACTGTTTTTT.

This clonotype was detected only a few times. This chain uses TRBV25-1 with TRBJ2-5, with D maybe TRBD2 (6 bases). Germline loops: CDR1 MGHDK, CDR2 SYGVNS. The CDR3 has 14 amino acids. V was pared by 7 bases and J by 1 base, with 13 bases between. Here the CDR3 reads CASTAEEGQETQYF. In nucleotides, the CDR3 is TGTGCCAGCACCGCGGAGGAGGGCCAAGAGACCCAGTACTTC.

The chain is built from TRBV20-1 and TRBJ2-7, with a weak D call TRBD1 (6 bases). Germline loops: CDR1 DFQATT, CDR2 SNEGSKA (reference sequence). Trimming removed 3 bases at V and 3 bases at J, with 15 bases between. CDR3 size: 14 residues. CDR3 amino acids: CSARAMGALYEQYF. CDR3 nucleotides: TGCAGTGCTAGGGCCATGGGGGCCCTCTACGAGCAGTACTTC.

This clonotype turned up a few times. Here the CDR3 reads CASSQADTNLNTEAFF. Here the CDR3 DNA reads TGTGCCAGCAGCCAAGCAGACACGAACTTGAACACTGAAGCTTTCTTT. This chain joins TRBV3-1 and TRBJ1-1, with D unresolved. CDR1 LGHDT and CDR2 YNNKEL come from the germline V gene (reference sequence). The CDR3 has 16 residues. Trimming shortened V by 1 base and J by 0 bases, and 12 bases separated the two germline ends.